This T cell receptor (beta chain) is from a study of shared clonotypes between healthy human individuals. Trimming took 3 bases from V and 6 from J, leaving 12 bases between them. The CDR3 runs to 14 residues. The V gene's germline CDR1 is KGHSH and CDR2 LQKENI. The data were produced by immunoSEQ multiplex PCR, yet TCRdb's version contains in-frame clones alone and is incomplete. Altogether fewer than 400,000 clones are present, 74% being singletons, with the ten largest covering approximately 10%. This TCR was recovered from a man aged 25 to 45 in good health. The chain recombines TRBV18 with TRBJ2-1, with D maybe TRBD2 (6 bases). What was sequenced was memory CD4+ T cells sorted from blood. Subset meaning: CD45RA-negative fraction. The CDR3: CASSPSSAPNEQFF. Here the CDR3 DNA reads TGTGCCAGCTCACCCTCTAGCGCACCCAATGAGCAGTTCTTC.